Given below is one T cell receptor beta chain in context. No antigen is known for it. This sample was included in a study of cytomegalovirus exposure and HLA in healthy donors. Study-wide results and limits: Sequence variants that were highly shared formed a cluster that was likely a sequencing artifact. Later work showed greater clonal expansion in HLA-associated TCR beta chains than in equally common others. Later on, an analysis tied over 15,000 TCR beta sequences to HLA alleles at 0.05 false discovery rate.

PCR was performed using 60 Vbeta and 13 Jbeta primers. The method was immunoSEQ multiplex PCR; TCRdb's version includes in-frame clones alone and lacks a portion of them. The table has 150,000 to 200,000 clones, around 78% seen once. Sequencing was done on a sample of PBMCs. This TCR derives from a woman in her thirties in good health and CMV-seropositive.

In DNA form, the CDR3 reads TGTGCCAGCAGCTTACGGGGGGCGCACACCGGGGAGCTGTTTTTT. Translated, it gives CASSLRGAHTGELFF. This chain connects TRBV7-6 to TRBJ2-2; D is perhaps TRBD2 (7 bases). Trimming stripped 2 bases from V and 3 bases from J, with 10 bases between. CDR3 length equals 15 residues. The germline CDR1 and CDR2 sequences are SGHVS and FNYEAQ.